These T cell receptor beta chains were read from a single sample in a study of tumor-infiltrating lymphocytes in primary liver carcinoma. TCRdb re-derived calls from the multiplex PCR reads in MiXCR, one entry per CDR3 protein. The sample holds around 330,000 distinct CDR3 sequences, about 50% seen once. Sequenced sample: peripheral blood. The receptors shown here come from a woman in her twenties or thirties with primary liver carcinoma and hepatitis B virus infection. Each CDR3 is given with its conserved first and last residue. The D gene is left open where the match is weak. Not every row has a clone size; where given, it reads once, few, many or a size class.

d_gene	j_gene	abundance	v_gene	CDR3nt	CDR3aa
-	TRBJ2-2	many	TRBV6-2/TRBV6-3	TGTGCCAGCACCCGCCGTGGCTGGGAGCTGTTTTTT	CASTRRGWELFF
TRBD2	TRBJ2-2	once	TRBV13	TGTGACGGCAGCCCCGCGGGCCTAGCGGATTATACCGGGGAGCTGTTTTTT	CDGSPAGLADYTGELFF
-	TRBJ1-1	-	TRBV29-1	TGCAACCTAAACAAGGGCACTGAAGCTTTCTTT	CNLNKGTEAFF
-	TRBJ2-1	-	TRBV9	TGTGCCAGCAGCGTAGGAGGTGAGGCCTTTTACAATGAGCAGTTCTTC	CASSVGGEAFYNEQFF
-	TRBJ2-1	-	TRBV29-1	TGCAGCTCCTCCGGGTTAGGAGGGGGATCTTACTACGAGCAGTTCTTC	CSSSGLGGGSYYEQFF
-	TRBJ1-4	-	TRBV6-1	TGTGCCAGCAACAGGGTGACTAATGAAAAACTGTTTTTT	CASNRVTNEKLFF
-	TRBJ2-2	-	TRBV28	TGTGCCAGCATAAGGGGTAACACCGGGGAGCTGTTTTTT	CASIRGNTGELFF
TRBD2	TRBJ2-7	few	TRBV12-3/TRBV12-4	TGTGCCAGCAGTCTAGCGGGAGGGGCCCTCGGCGACGAGCAGTACTTC	CASSLAGGALGDEQYF
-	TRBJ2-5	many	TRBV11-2	TGTGCCAGCAGTTTGTCCTGGGGGCCTGGAGAGACCCAGTACTTC	CASSLSWGPGETQYF
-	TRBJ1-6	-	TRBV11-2	TGTACCAGCAGCTTAGGGGGGAGAGGGAATTCACTCCTCCACTTT	CTSSLGGRGNSLLHF
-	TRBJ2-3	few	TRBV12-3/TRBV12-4	TGTGCCAGCAGGCCGGTAAAGGCGGGAACAGATACGCAGTATTTT	CASRPVKAGTDTQYF
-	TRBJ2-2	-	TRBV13	TGTGCCAGCAACTTAAGGGGTAGCGGACACACCGGGGAGCTGTTTTTT	CASNLRGSGHTGELFF
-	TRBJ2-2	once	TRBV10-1	TGCGCCAGCGGTGAGGTTAGCGGATTCCTCCCCGGGGAGCTGTTTTTT	CASGEVSGFLPGELFF
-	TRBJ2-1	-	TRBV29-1	TGCAGCGTTGAAGAAAGTGGACGGGAGCTGTTCTTC	CSVEESGRELFF
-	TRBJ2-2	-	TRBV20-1	TGCAGTGCTACACCGAACACCGGGGAGCTGTTTTTT	CSATPNTGELFF
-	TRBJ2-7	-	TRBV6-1	TGTGCCAGCAGTGATGGGTCTACCGGGCCCTACGAGCAGTACTTC	CASSDGSTGPYEQYF
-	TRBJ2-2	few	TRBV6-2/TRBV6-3	TGTGCCAGCACTAAGGAGAGTGTGAACACCGGGGAGCTGTTTTTT	CASTKESVNTGELFF
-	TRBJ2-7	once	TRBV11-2	TGTGCCAGCAGCTCATTAATGGGGCGCGAGCAGTACTTC	CASSSLMGREQYF
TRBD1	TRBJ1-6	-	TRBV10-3	TGTGCCATCAGTGTCCAGGGGGCGCGCTCACCCCTCCGCTTT	CAISVQGARSPLRF
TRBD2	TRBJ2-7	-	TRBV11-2	TGTGCCAGCAGCCACGCCCGACTAGCGGGAGGGTACGATGAGTACTTC	CASSHARLAGGYDEYF
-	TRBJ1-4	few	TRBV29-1	TGCAGCGTTGCGAACCGGGGGCTAAATGAAAAACTGTTTTTT	CSVANRGLNEKLFF
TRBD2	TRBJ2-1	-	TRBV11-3	TGTGACAGCAGCCCCTTCGGACTAGCGGACAACCGGTACAATGAGCAGTTCTTC	CDSSPFGLADNRYNEQFF
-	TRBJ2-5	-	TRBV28	TGTGCCAGCAGTTTAAATGCGGAGGGGGACAGTCAAGAGACCCAGTACTTC	CASSLNAEGDSQETQYF
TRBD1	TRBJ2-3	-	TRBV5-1	TGCGCCAGCAGCAGGACCGGGACAGGAGTCACAGATATGCAGTATTTT	CASSRTGTGVTDMQYF
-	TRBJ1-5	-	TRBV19	TGTGCCAGTACTAGCCGGGGAGATCAGCCCCAGCATTTT	CASTSRGDQPQHF
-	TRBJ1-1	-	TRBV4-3	TGCGCCAACAGCCAAAACGGGGGCGGATACACTGAAGCTTTCTTT	CANSQNGGGYTEAFF
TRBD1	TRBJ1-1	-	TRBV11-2	TGTGCCAGCAGCTCGACAGGGATAATCACTGAAGCTTTCTTT	CASSSTGIITEAFF
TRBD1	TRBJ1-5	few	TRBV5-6	TGTGCCAGCAGCCACTACCGGGACAGTCGGAATCAGCCCCAGCATTTT	CASSHYRDSRNQPQHF
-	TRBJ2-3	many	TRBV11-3	TGTGCCAGCAGCTCCGGGACGTACAGCACAGATACGCAGTATTTT	CASSSGTYSTDTQYF